Below are 17 T cell receptor beta chains sequenced from a single sample in a study of a mutant IDH1 vaccine in newly diagnosed glioma. These receptors' antigens are unknown. Time point here: week 5, during vaccination. Alongside topical imiquimod, each dose of vaccine comprised 300 ug of mutant IDH1 20-mer peptide. Sequencing was performed with immunoSEQ multiplex PCR; in TCRdb, only in-frame clones are kept and a portion is missing. The repertoire consists of around 50,000 clones, with around 90% occurring once and the leading ten covering roughly 5.1%. This sample comprised PBMCs, obtained from a glioma patient whose treatment included an IDH1 peptide vaccine. The source of these receptors is a woman between 40 and 50 years old with glioma.

This chain links TRBV27 with TRBJ2-2; 7 bases align to TRBD2. After removal of 5 bases from V and 5 bases from J, the junction contained 11 bases not matched to a gene. The germline gives CDR1 MNHEY, CDR2 SMNVEV (reference sequence). The CDR3 runs 16 residues. The CDR3 here is CASSLGGRGGTGELFF. The CDR3 DNA follows: TGTGCCAGCAGTCTGGGAGGGCGGGGAGGAACCGGGGAGCTGTTTTTT.

The chain couples TRBV11-2 to TRBJ2-1, with D perhaps matching TRBD1 or TRBD2 (5 bases each). CDR1 SGHAT and CDR2 FQNNGV come from the germline V gene. This CDR3 has 15 amino acids. V was shortened by 6 bases and J by 4 bases, with 16 bases between the two germline ends. Here the CDR3 reads CASRMSGTRYNEQFF. In DNA form, the CDR3 reads TGTGCCAGCAGGATGTCCGGGACCCGGTACAATGAGCAGTTCTTC.

The chain is built from TRBV19 and TRBJ1-1; possible D gene TRBD1, 5 bases. CDR1 and CDR2 from the germline V gene are LNHDA and SQIVND (reference sequence). The V end lost 7 bases, the J end lost 0 bases, and 12 bases lay between the germline ends. This CDR3 has 14 amino acids. The CDR3 loop is CASKRGSMNTEAFF. The CDR3 DNA is TGTGCCAGTAAAAGGGGTTCCATGAACACTGAAGCTTTCTTT.

The chain is built from TRBV4-1 and TRBJ2-1; 13 bases match TRBD2. CDR1 MGHRA and CDR2 YSYEKL come from the germline V gene. J lost 4 bases, V lost 0 bases, and 12 bases had no gene match. There are 20 residues in the CDR3. CDR3 in amino acids: CASSQDSGTSGKRIYNEQFF. CDR3 DNA sequence: TGCGCCAGCAGCCAAGATTCGGGGACTAGCGGGAAGAGAATTTACAATGAGCAGTTCTTC.

V is TRBV27 and J is TRBJ2-7; the D gene is possibly TRBD2 (5 bases). Germline-derived CDR1 and CDR2 are MNHEY and SMNVEV (reference sequence). V was trimmed by 6 bases and J by 1 base, leaving 10 bases between them. This CDR3 spans 13 amino acids. DNA of the CDR3: TGTGCCAGCAGGCGAGGGCCATCCTACGAGCAGTACTTC. Its protein is CASRRGPSYEQYF.

This sequence joins TRBV6-6 and TRBJ2-1; the match to TRBD2 covers 11 bases. The CDR3 runs to 15 residues. Germline CDR1 MNHNY, CDR2 SVGAGI (reference sequence). V was clipped by 2 bases and J by 5 bases; unmatched bases: 2. CDR3 in amino acids: CASSYGTSGHNEQFF. The CDR3 DNA is TGTGCCAGCAGTTACGGGACTAGCGGACACAATGAGCAGTTCTTC.

V is TRBV7-9 and J is TRBJ1-1, with D perhaps TRBD1 (5 bases). V lost 5 bases to trimming and J lost 5 bases, with 15 bases between them. Germline V gene sequence: CDR1 SEHNR, CDR2 FQNEAQ (reference sequence). The CDR3 has 14 amino acids. CDR3 residues: CASSRGREITEAFF. As DNA, the CDR3 is TGTGCCAGCAGCCGTGGCAGGGAGATAACTGAAGCTTTCTTT.

This clone was seen a single time. J is TRBJ2-7 and V is TRBV10-1; a possible D gene is TRBD1 (6 bases). Deletions cut 4 bases from V and 7 bases from J, with 17 bases between. This CDR3 is 14 amino acids long. Per the germline V gene, CDR1 is WNHNN and CDR2 is SYGVQD (reference sequence). The CDR3 spells CASSGNRDAGEQYF. The CDR3 DNA is TGCGCCAGCAGTGGTAACAGGGATGCTGGGGAGCAGTACTTC.

This clone was seen just once. Written as DNA, the CDR3 is TGCGCCAGCAGCCAACCGGGAGAAGGAAACACCATATATTTT. Encoded protein: CASSQPGEGNTIYF. The gene calls are TRBV4-1 and TRBJ1-3; D unclear. The CDR3 consists of 14 residues. V lost 2 bases to trimming and J lost 4 bases, with 9 bases between them. Germline V lookup: CDR1 MGHRA, CDR2 YSYEKL.

J is TRBJ2-7 and V is TRBV2; possible D gene TRBD1, 6 bases. Germline CDR1 reads SNHLY; CDR2 reads FYNNEI. The CDR3 contains 13 residues. V gave up 1 base and J gave up 5 bases, with 9 bases separating them. CDR3 region: CASSEGGGHEQYF. The CDR3 DNA reads TGTGCCAGCAGTGAAGGTGGGGGCCACGAGCAGTACTTC.

The chain combines TRBV9 with TRBJ1-1; D is ambiguous. CDR3 length: 15 amino acids. Germline assignment: CDR1 SGDLS and CDR2 YYNGEE. V was clipped by 4 bases and J by 8 bases, with 21 bases between them. The CDR3 coding sequence is TGTGCCAGCAGCTTTCCCCTGGGAGGGCCGGGCGAAGCTTTCTTT. Translation gives CASSFPLGGPGEAFF.

The V gene is TRBV7-2, the J gene TRBJ2-7, with TRBD2 matching 13 bases. The CDR3 has 16 residues. Per germline, CDR1 SGHTA and CDR2 FQGNSA. V gave up 5 bases and J gave up 2 bases; unmatched junction bases: 6. As DNA, the CDR3 is TGTGCCAGCAGCGTGACTAGCGGGGGGCCTCCCTACGAGCAGTACTTC. This gives the protein CASSVTSGGPPYEQYF.

The V gene is TRBV14, the J gene TRBJ2-7; 8 bases are a match to TRBD1. CDR3 length: 17 residues. Germline values: CDR1 SGHDN, CDR2 FVKESK. J gave up 6 bases and V 3 bases, and 16 bases lay outside the gene matches. CDR3 sequence: CASSHSRRFRGQIEQYF. For the CDR3, the DNA is TGTGCCAGCAGCCATTCCAGAAGGTTCAGGGGGCAGATCGAGCAGTACTTC.

This rearrangement joins TRBV30 to TRBJ2-1; TRBD1 might be the D (5 bases). V was trimmed by 5 bases and J by 3 bases, leaving 11 bases between them. Looked up from germline, CDR1 is GTSNPN and CDR2 is SVGIG (reference sequence). The CDR3 length is 13 residues. This chain's CDR3 is CAWQGYDYNEQFF. The CDR3 nucleotides are TGTGCCTGGCAGGGATATGACTACAATGAGCAGTTCTTC.

This chain joins TRBV2 and TRBJ2-3, with 9 bases identical to TRBD2. This CDR3 contains 16 residues. CDR1 is SNHLY and CDR2 is FYNNEI in the germline V gene. Germline trimming cut 2 bases from V and 1 base from J; bases unmatched to any gene: 4. CDR3 DNA: TGTGCCAGCAGTGAAATGGCTAGCGGGGGCACAGATACGCAGTATTTT. It translates to CASSEMASGGTDTQYF. Variable domain in full (rest from reference TRBV2 and TRBJ2-3): EPEVTQTPSHQVTQMGQEVILRCVPISNHLYFYWYRQILGQKVEFLVSFYNNEISEKSEIFDDQFSVERPDGSNFTLKIRSTKLEDSAMYFCASSEMASGGTDTQYFGPGTRLTVL.

This clone was counted a single time. The genes are TRBV29-1 and TRBJ2-2; D gene unclear. The CDR3 length is 12 residues. Per the germline V gene, CDR1 is SQVTM and CDR2 is ANQGSEA. The V end was cut by 3 bases, the J end by 1 base, with 3 bases between. The CDR3 DNA reads as TGCAGCGTTGAGGGGAACACCGGGGAGCTGTTTTTT. It codes for CSVEGNTGELFF.

The chain combines TRBV2 with TRBJ2-3; 9 bases align to TRBD1. After removal of 10 bases from V and 0 bases from J, the junction contained 11 bases not matched to a gene. Germline assignment: CDR1 SNHLY and CDR2 FYNNEI. The CDR3 extends over 16 amino acids. CDR3 loop: CATDILDRGSTDTQYF. The CDR3 DNA sequence: TGTGCCACCGATATATTGGACAGGGGTAGCACAGATACGCAGTATTTT.